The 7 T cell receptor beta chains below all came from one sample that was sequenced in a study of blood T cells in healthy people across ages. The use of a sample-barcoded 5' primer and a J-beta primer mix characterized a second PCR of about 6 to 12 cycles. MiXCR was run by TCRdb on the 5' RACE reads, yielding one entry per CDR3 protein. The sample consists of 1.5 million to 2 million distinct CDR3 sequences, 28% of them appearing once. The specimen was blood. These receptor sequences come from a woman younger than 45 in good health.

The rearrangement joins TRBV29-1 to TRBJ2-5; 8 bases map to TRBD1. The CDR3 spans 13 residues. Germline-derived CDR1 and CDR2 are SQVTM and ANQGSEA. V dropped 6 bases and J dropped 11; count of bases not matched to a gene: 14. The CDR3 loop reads CSVLQGGYNEQYF. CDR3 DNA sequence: TGCAGCGTCCTACAGGGGGGCTACAATGAGCAGTACTTC. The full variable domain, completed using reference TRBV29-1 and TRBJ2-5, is SAVISQKPSRDICQRGTSLTIQCQVDSQVTMMFWYRQQPGQSLTLIATANQGSEATYESGFVIDKFPISRPNLTFSTLTVSNMSPEDSSIYLCSVLQGGYNEQYFGPGTRLLVL.

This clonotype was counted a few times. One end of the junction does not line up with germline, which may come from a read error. Here the CDR3 DNA reads TGTGCCAGCAGTTTAGCGCTAGGGAACAAAAGCATTCAGTACTTC. Its protein is CASSLALGNKSIQYF. The gene calls are TRBV12-3 or TRBV12-4 and TRBJ2-4; no clear D. This CDR3 has 15 residues.

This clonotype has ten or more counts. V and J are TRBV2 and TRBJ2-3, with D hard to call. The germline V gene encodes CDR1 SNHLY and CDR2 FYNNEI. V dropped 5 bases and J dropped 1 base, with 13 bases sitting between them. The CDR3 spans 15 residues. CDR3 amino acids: CASSLLHRRTDTQYF. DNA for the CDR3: TGTGCCAGCAGTCTCCTCCACCGGCGCACAGATACGCAGTATTTT. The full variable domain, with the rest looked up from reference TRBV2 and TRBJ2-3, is EPEVTQTPSHQVTQMGQEVILRCVPISNHLYFYWYRQILGQKVEFLVSFYNNEISEKSEIFDDQFSVERPDGSNFTLKIRSTKLEDSAMYFCASSLLHRRTDTQYFGPGTRLTVL.

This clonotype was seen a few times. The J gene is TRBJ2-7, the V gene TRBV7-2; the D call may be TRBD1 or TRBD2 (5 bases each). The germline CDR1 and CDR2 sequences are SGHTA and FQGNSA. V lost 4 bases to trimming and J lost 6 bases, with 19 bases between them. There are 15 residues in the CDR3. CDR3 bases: TGTGCCAGCAGCTCAGCTGGGACGGGTAGGTCCGAGCAGTACTTC. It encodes CASSSAGTGRSEQYF.

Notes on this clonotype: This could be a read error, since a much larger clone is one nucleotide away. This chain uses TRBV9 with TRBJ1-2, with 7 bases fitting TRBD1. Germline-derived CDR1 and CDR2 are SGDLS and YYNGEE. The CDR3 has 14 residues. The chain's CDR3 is CANSERQGPYGYTF. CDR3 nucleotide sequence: TGTGCCAACAGCGAGAGACAGGGACCCTATGGCTACACCTTC.

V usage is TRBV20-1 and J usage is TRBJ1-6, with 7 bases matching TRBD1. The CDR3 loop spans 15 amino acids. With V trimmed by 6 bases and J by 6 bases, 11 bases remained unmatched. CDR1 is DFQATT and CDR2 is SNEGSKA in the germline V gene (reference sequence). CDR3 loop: CSAYNRGRINSPLHF. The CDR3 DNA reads TGCAGTGCCTATAACAGGGGAAGAATTAATTCACCCCTCCACTTT.

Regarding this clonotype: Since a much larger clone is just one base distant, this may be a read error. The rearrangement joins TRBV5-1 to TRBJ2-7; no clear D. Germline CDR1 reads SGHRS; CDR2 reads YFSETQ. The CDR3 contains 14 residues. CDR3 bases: TGCGCCAGCGGCTTGGCGCCCAACTCCTACGAGCAGTACTTC. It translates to CASGLAPNSYEQYF.